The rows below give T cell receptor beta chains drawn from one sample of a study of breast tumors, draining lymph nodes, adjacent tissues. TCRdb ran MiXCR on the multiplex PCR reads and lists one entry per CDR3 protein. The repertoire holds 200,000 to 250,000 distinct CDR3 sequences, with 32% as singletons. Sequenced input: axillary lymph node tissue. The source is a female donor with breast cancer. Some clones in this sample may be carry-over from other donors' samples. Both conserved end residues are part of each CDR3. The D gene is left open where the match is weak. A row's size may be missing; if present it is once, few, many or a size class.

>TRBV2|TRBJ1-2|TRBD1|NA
TGTGCCAGCACTGGGACAGGACCGCTCTTC
CASTGTGPLF
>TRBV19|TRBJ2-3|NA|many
TGTGCCAGTAGTACAGGGACTGCGCAGTATTTT
CASSTGTAQYF
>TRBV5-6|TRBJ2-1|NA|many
TGTGCCAGCAGCTTGGGTGGGAATGAGCAGTTCTTC
CASSLGGNEQFF
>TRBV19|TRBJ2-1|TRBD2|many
TGTGCCAGTAGCGGGAGGAGGTCCTACAATGAGCAGTTCTTC
CASSGRRSYNEQFF
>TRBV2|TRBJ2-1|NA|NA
TGTGCCAGCAGTGAAATAGCCAACTACAATGAGCAGTTCTTC
CASSEIANYNEQFF
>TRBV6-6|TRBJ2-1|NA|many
TGTGCCAGCAGTTATCTGGGTTCGTCCTACAATGAGCAGTTCTTC
CASSYLGSSYNEQFF
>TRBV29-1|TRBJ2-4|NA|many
TGCAGCGTGATAGGGGAGACCAAAAACATTCAGTACTTC
CSVIGETKNIQYF
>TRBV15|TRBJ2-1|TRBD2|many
TGTGCCACCAGCAGAGGCCTACTAGCGGGGGGGAACAATGAGCAGTTCTTC
CATSRGLLAGGNNEQFF
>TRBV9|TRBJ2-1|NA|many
TGTGCCAGCAGCGTAGCTTATGGGGGGAGGAATGAGCAGTTCTTC
CASSVAYGGRNEQFF
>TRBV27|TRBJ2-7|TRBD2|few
TGTGCCAGCAGTTTATGGGGACTAGCGGGAGCCGGGGAGCAGTACTTC
CASSLWGLAGAGEQYF
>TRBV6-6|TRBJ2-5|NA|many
TGTGCCAGCAGGGGGGTGGAGACCCAGTACTTC
CASRGVETQYF
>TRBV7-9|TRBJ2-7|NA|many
TGTGCCAGCAGCTTATCGGCTAGCCCTAAGGAGCAGTACTTC
CASSLSASPKEQYF
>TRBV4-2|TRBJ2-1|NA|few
TGTGCCAGCAGCCAAAGGGGGGGGGCGGGAGACGCCTACAATGAGCAGTTCTTC
CASSQRGGAGDAYNEQFF
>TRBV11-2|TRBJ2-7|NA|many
TGTGCCAGCAGCTTTAATTTGGAAGAGCAGTACTTC
CASSFNLEEQYF
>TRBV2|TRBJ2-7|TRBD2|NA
TGTGCCAGCAGTCGACTAGCGGGAGTTACCCACGAGCAGTACTTC
CASSRLAGVTHEQYF
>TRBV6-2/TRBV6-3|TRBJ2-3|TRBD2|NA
TGTGCCAGCAGTTACCTAGCGGGCACAGATACGCAGTATTTT
CASSYLAGTDTQYF
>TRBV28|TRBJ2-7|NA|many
TGTGCCAGCACCCCCCAGTGGGGGAGGGAGCAGTACTTC
CASTPQWGREQYF
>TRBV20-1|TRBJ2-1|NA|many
TGCAGTGCTAGTGCTAATGGTCCTAGCTATGAGCAGTTCTTC
CSASANGPSYEQFF
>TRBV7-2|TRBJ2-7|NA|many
TGTGCCAGCAGCTTACGGACTCAGTACGAGCAGTACTTC
CASSLRTQYEQYF
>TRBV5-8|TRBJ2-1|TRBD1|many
TGTGCCAGCAGCTTAAGCAGTGGACAGGGGGAAACGAGGCAGTTCTTC
CASSLSSGQGETRQFF
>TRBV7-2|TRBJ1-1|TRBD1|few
TGTGCCAGCAGCCAAGTTGGACAGGGGAACCCTGAAGCTTTCTTT
CASSQVGQGNPEAFF
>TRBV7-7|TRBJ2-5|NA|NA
TGTGCTAGCAGCCTCCAAGGACTATCCGGGGAGACCCAGCACTTC
CASSLQGLSGETQHF
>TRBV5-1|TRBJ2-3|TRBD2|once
TGCGCCAGCAGCTCCAGTAGCGGGAGGAGGGCGACAGATACGCAGTATTTT
CASSSSSGRRATDTQYF
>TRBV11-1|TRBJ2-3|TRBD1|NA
TGTGCCAGCAGCACTGGGACAGCTAGCACAGATACGAAGTATTTT
CASSTGTASTDTKYF
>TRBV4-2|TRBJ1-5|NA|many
TGTGCCAGCAGCCAAGCAGGGTTTCAGCCCCAGCATTTT
CASSQAGFQPQHF
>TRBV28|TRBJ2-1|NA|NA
TGTGCCAGCAGCCCCGGTAGGCCTAGGAATGAGCAGTTCTTC
CASSPGRPRNEQFF
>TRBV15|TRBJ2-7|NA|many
TGTGCCACCAGCAGAGCTAGCGAGAGCTCCTACGAGCAGTACTTC
CATSRASESSYEQYF
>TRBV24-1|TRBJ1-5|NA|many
TGTGCCACCAGTGATTACGACAATCAGCCCCAGCATTTT
CATSDYDNQPQHF
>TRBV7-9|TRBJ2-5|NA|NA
TGTGCCAGCAGCTTAGGTTCGGCAGGGGAGACCCAGTACTTC
CASSLGSAGETQYF
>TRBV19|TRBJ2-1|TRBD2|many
TGTGCCAGTACCCCGGCTAGCGGGAGGGCCAATGAGCAGTTCTTC
CASTPASGRANEQFF
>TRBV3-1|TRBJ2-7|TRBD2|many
TGTGCCAGCAGTTTGGACGGGACTACCCACTACGAGCAGTACTTC
CASSLDGTTHYEQYF
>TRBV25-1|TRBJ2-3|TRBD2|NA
TGTGCCAGCAGTGATCACGTCCGTGGGAGGGCCCGCACAGATACGCAGTATTTT
CASSDHVRGRARTDTQYF
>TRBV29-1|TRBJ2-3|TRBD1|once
TGCAGCGTTGGAGGGGGCGAAGGATCGGATACGCAGTATTTT
CSVGGGEGSDTQYF
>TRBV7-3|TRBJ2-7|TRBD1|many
TGTGCCAGCAGCTTATCTGGACAGGGGCCATACGAGCAGTACTTC
CASSLSGQGPYEQYF
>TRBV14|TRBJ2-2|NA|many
TGTGCCAGCAGCCAAGTAGGCACCGGGGAGCTGTTTTTT
CASSQVGTGELFF
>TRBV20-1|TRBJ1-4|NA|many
TGCAGTGCTAGAGAGGGGGCGAGGAATGAAAAACTGTTTTTT
CSAREGARNEKLFF
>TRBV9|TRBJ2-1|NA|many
TGTGCCAGCAGCGTAGCCCTACCACGGAGCGAGCAGTTCTTC
CASSVALPRSEQFF
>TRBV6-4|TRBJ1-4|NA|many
TGTGCCAGCACTGACTACAGGGAGAAAGGTAGGGAAAAACTGTTTTTT
CASTDYREKGREKLFF
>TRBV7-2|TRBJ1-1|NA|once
TGTGCCAACAGCTTAGCGAATGTCCGGCCCCTATTCGCTTTCTTT
CANSLANVRPLFAFF
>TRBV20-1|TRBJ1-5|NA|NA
TGCAGTGCTGTAAGCGGGAGTGCCCACTACGAGCATTTT
CSAVSGSAHYEHF
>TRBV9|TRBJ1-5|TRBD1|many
TGTGCCAGCACTCCCGGGACAGTAGATCAGCCCCAGCATTTT
CASTPGTVDQPQHF
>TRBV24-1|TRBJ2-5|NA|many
TGTGCCACCAGTGATTCTCGCGAGACCCAGTACTTC
CATSDSRETQYF
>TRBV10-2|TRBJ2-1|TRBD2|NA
TGCGCCAGCAACATAGCGGGAGGGCTTGGGGATGAGCAGTTCTTC
CASNIAGGLGDEQFF
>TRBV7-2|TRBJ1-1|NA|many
TGTGCCAGCAGCTTTAGTAGAGCTGAAGCTTTCTTT
CASSFSRAEAFF
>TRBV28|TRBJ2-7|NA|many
TGTGCCAGCAGAGACAGCGGAGGGGCCTACGAGCAGTACTTC
CASRDSGGAYEQYF
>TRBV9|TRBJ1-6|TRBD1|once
TGTGCCAGCAGTGCTAGGAGGACAGGAGCCAATTCACCCCTCCACTTT
CASSARRTGANSPLHF
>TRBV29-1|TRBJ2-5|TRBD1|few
TGCAGCAAGAGTCAGGGACAGGGAGGCACCCAGTACTTC
CSKSQGQGGTQYF
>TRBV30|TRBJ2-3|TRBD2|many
TGTGCCTGGAGTGTAAAAGCGGGAAGAGCAGATACGCAGTATTTT
CAWSVKAGRADTQYF
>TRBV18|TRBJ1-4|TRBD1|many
TGTGCCAGCTCACCATCACAGGGGAGGGGAGAAAAACTGTTTTTT
CASSPSQGRGEKLFF
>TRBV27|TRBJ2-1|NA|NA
TGTGCCAGCAGTTCCCGCTCGAAGTTCGACAATGAGCAGTTCTTC
CASSSRSKFDNEQFF
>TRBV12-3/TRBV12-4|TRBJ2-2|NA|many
TGTGCCAGCAGCCAATACGGACTGAGCGGGGAGCTGTTTTTT
CASSQYGLSGELFF
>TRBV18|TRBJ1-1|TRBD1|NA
TGTGCCAGCTCACGAGACAGGGATAGTACGGCTTTCTTT
CASSRDRDSTAFF
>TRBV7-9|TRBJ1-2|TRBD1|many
TGTGCCACCGGGACAGCCGAAAGCATAGCTAACTATGGCTACACCTTC
CATGTAESIANYGYTF
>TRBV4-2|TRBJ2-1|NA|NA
TGTGCCAGCAGCCCACGACTCTACACCCAGGCGGATGAGCAGTTCTTC
CASSPRLYTQADEQFF
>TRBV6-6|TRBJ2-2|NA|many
TGTGCCAGCATTAGCCTAGGGGTCCCGAACACCGGGGAGCTGTTTTTT
CASISLGVPNTGELFF
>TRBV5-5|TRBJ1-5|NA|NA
TGTGCCAGCAGCTTGGGACAGTCCCTACGGCCCCAGCATTTT
CASSLGQSLRPQHF
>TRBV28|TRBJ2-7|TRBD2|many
TGTGCCAGCCAGGTGAAGGGAGGGTCCTACGAGCAGTACTTC
CASQVKGGSYEQYF
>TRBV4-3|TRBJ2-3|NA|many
TGCGCCAGCAGCCAAGATGCGGGTTCCGATACGCAGTATTTT
CASSQDAGSDTQYF
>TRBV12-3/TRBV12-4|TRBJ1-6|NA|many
TGTGCCAGCAGGTCGAATAATGATTCACCCCTCCACTTT
CASRSNNDSPLHF